This TCR beta chain emerged from a study of T cells in Graves' hyperthyroidism and ophthalmopathy. Study details: Blood was drawn when the patient was first diagnosed and still untreated.

General study findings and limits: The model identified upcoming ophthalmopathy a median approximately six months ahead of onset.

RNA transcripts gave rise to amplified TCR beta CDR3 regions. An initial round of RT-PCR targeting the TCR CDR3 relied on the HTBI primer set. TCRdb re-called the multiplex PCR reads through MiXCR, storing one row per CDR3 protein. The sample holds fewer than 750,000 distinct CDR3 sequences, approximately 14% seen once. Lactation, pregnancy, other autoimmune disease or uncontrolled infection led to exclusion of patients. The PBMCs were taken from around 9.1 ml of fresh peripheral blood. This clonotype was seen many times. Its matching antigen is unknown. Germline V lookup: CDR1 KGHSH, CDR2 LQKENI. This CDR3 has 14 residues. The V and J ends lost 3 bases and 8 bases respectively, with 14 bases between them.

The specimen was blood. The V call is TRBV18, the J call TRBJ2-1, with a weak D call TRBD1 (6 bases). The TCR comes from a woman aged 45-65 years with Graves' ophthalmopathy. The CDR3 loop is CASSPVRGWDEQFF. CDR3 coding DNA: TGTGCCAGCTCACCGGTCAGGGGTTGGGATGAGCAGTTCTTC.